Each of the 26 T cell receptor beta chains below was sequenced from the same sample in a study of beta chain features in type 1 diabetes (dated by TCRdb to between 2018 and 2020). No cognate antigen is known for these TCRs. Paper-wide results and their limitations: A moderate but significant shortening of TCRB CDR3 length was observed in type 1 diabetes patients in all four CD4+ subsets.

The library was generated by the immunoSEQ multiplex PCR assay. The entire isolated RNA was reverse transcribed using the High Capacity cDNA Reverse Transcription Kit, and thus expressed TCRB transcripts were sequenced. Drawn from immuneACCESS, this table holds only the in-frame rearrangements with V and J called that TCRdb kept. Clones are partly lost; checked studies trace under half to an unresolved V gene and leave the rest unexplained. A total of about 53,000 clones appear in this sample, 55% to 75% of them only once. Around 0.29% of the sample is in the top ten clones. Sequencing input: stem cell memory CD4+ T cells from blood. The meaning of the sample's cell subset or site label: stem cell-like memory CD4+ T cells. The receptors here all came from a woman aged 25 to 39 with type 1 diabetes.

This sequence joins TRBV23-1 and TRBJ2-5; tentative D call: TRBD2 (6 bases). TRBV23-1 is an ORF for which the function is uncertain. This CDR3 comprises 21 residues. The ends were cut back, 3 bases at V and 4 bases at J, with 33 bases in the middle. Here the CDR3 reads CASSHRKPSFDVGGVRETQYF. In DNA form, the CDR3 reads TGCGCCAGCAGTCATCGAAAGCCATCGTTTGACGTGGGGGGAGTACGAGAGACCCAGTACTTC.

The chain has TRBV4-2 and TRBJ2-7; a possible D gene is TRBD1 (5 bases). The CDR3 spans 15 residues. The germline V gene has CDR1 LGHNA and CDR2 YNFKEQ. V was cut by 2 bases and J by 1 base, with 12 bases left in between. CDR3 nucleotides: TGTGCCAGCAGCCAACAGGGTGTGGGGTCCTACGAGCAGTACTTC. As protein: CASSQQGVGSYEQYF.

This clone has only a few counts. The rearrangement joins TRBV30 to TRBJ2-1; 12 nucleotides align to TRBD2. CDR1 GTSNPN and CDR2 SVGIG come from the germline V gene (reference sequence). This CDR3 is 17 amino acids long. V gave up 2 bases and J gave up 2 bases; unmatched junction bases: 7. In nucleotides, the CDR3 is TGTGCCTGGAGTCTGACTAGCGGGAGAGGACCCTACAATGAGCAGTTCTTC. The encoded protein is CAWSLTSGRGPYNEQFF.

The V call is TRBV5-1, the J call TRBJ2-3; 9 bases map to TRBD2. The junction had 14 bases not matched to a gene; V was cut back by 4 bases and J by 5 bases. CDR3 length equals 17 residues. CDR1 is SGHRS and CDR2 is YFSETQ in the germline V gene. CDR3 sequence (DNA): TGCGCCAGCAGCATCCCACTCGCGGGAGGGCGTGGAGATACGCAGTATTTT. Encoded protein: CASSIPLAGGRGDTQYF.

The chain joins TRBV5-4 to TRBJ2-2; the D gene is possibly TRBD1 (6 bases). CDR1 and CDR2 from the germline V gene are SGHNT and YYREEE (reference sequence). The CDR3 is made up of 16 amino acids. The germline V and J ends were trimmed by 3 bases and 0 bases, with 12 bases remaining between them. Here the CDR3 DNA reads TGTGCCAGCAGCTCCAGGACAGTGACGAACACCGGGGAGCTGTTTTTT. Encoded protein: CASSSRTVTNTGELFF.

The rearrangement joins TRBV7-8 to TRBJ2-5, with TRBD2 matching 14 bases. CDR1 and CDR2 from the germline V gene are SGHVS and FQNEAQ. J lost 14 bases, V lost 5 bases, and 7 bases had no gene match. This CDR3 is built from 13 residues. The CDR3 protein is CASSGTSGSRPYF. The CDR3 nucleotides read TGTGCCAGCAGCGGGACTAGCGGGAGTAGACCCTACTTC.

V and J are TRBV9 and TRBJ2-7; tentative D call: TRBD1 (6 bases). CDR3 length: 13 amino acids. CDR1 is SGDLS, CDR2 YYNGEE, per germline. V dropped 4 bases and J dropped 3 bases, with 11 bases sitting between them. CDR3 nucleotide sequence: TGTGCCAGCAGCAAAAGAGGGGGCTACGAGCAGTACTTC. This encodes CASSKRGGYEQYF. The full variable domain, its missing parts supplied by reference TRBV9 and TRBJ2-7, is DSGVTQTPKHLITATGQRVTLRCSPRSGDLSVYWYQQSLDQGLQFLIQYYNGEERAKGNILERFSAQQFPDLHSELNLSSLELGDSALYFCASSKRGGYEQYFGPGTRLTVT.

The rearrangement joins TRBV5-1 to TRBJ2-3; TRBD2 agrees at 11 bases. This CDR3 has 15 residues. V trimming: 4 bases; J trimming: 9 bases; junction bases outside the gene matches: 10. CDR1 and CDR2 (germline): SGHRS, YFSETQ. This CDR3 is CASSVTSGTVITQYF. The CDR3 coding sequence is TGCGCCAGCAGCGTGACTAGCGGGACCGTAATCACGCAGTATTTT.

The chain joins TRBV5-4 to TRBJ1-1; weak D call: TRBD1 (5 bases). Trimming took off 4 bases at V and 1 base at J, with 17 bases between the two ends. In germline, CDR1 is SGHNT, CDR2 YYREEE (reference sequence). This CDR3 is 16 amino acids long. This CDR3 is CASSPGGGGRNTEAFF. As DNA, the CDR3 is TGTGCCAGCAGCCCCGGGGGGGGAGGGAGGAACACTGAAGCTTTCTTT.

DNA for the CDR3: TGCGCCAGCAGCTTGCTACCGGGCCTCGTGGAGGGTGGCTACACCTTC. Its translation is CASSLLPGLVEGGYTF. The genes are TRBV5-1 and TRBJ1-2, with D unresolved. CDR1 and CDR2 (germline): SGHRS, YFSETQ. V lost 1 base and J lost 7, with 20 bases in between. This CDR3 is built from 16 residues.

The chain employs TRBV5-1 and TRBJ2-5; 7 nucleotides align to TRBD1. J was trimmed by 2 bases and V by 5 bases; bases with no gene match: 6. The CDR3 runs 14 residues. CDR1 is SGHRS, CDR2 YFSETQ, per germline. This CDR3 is CASSPGQQQETQYF. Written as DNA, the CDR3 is TGCGCCAGCAGTCCGGGACAGCAGCAAGAGACCCAGTACTTC.

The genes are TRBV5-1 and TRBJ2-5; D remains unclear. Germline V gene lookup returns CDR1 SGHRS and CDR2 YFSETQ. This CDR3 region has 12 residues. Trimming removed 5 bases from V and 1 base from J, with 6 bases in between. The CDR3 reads CASSVSQETQYF. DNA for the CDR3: TGCGCCAGCAGTGTCAGCCAAGAGACCCAGTACTTC.

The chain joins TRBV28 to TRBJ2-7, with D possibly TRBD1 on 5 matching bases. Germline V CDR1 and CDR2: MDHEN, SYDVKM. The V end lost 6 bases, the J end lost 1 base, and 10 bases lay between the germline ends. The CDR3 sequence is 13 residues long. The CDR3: CASSLGQSYEQYF. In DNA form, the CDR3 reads TGTGCCAGCAGCCTCGGACAATCCTACGAGCAGTACTTC. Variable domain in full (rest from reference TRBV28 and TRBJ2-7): DVKVTQSSRYLVKRTGEKVFLECVQDMDHENMFWYRQDPGLGLRLIYFSYDVKMKEKGDIPEGYSVSREKKERFSLILESASTNQTSMYLCASSLGQSYEQYFGPGTRLTVT.

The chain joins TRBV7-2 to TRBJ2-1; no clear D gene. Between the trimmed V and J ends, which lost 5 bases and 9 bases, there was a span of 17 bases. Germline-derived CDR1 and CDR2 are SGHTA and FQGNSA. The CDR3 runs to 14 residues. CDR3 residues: CASSPLVLYVEQFF. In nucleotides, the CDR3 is TGTGCCAGCAGCCCATTAGTCCTATATGTTGAGCAGTTCTTC. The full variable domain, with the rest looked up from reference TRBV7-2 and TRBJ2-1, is GAGVSQSPSNKVTEKGKDVELRCDPISGHTALYWYRQSLGQGLEFLIYFQGNSAPDKSGLPSDRFSAERTGGSVSTLTIQRTQQEDSAVYLCASSPLVLYVEQFFGPGTRLTVL.

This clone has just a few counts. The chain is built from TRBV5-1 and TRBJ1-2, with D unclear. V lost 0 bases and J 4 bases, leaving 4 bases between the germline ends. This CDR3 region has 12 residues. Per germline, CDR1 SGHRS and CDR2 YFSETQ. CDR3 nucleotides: TGCGCCAGCAGCTTGGATCGCTATGGCTACACCTTC. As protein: CASSLDRYGYTF.

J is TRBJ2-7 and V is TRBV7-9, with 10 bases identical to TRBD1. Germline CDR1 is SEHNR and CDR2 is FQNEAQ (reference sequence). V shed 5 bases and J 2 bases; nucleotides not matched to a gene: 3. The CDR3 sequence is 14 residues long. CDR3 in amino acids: CASSRTGGTYEQYF. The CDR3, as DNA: TGTGCCAGCAGCCGGACAGGGGGTACCTACGAGCAGTACTTC.

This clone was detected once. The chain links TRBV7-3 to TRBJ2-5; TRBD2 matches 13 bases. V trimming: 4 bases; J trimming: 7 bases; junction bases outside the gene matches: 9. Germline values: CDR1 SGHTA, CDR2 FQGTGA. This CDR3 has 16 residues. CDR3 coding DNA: TGTGCCAGCAGCTCCAGGACTAGCGGGAGTTTTGGGACCCAGTACTTC. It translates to CASSSRTSGSFGTQYF.

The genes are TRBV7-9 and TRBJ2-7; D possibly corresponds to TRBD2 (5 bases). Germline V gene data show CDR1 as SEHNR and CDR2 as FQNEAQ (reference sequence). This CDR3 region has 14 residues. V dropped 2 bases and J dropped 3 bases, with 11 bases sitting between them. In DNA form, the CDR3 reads TGTGCCAGCAGCTTAAGCTCGGGAAGCTACGAGCAGTACTTC. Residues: CASSLSSGSYEQYF.

The CDR3 is CASSTTREAYTEAFF. The CDR3 DNA reads as TGTGCCAGCAGTACAACCAGGGAGGCGTACACTGAAGCTTTCTTT. The chain couples TRBV6-5 to TRBJ1-1, with TRBD1 as a possible D gene (5 bases). From germline, CDR1 is MNHEY and CDR2 SVGAGI. The ends were cut back, 5 bases at V and 3 bases at J, with 16 bases in the middle. This CDR3 has 15 residues.

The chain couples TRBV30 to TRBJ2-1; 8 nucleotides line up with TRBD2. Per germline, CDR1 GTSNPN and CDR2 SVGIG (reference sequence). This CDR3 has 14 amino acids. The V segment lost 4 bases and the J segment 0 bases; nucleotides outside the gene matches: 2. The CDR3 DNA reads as TGTGCCTGGAATCTAGCGGGCTCCTACAATGAGCAGTTCTTC. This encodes CAWNLAGSYNEQFF.

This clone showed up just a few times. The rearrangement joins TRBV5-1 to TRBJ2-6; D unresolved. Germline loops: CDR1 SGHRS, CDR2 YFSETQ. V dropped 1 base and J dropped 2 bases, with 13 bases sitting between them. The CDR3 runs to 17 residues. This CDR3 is CASSLNVRHTGANVLTF. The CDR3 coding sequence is TGCGCCAGCAGCTTGAACGTACGACATACTGGGGCCAACGTCCTGACTTTC.

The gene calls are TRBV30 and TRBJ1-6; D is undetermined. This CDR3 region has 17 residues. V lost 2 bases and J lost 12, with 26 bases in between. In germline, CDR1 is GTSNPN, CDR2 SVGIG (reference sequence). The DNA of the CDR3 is TGTGCCTGGAGTCCACTCTCCGAACCCGGTCGAGTTAGACCCCTCCACTTT. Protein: CAWSPLSEPGRVRPLHF.

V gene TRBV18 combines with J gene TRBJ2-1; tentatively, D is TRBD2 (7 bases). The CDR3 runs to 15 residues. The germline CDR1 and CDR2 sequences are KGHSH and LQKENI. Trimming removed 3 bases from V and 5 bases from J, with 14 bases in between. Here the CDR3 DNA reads TGTGCCAGCTCACCGACGGGGGGCGCCAACAATGAGCAGTTCTTC. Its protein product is CASSPTGGANNEQFF.

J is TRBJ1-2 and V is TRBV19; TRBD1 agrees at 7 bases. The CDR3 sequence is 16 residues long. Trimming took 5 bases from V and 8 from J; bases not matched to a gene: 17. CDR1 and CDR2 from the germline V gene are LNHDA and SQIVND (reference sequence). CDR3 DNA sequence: TGTGCCAGTAGTCGGAGCCTGACAGGGAAGGATGAAGGCTACACCTTC. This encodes CASSRSLTGKDEGYTF.

CDR3 DNA sequence: TGCGCCAGCTTTCAGGGGGGTTCGAACACTGAAGCTTTCTTT. It specifies CASFQGGSNTEAFF. V usage is TRBV5-1 and J usage is TRBJ1-1; 7 nucleotides match TRBD1. Germline trimming cut 7 bases from V and 1 base from J; bases unmatched to any gene: 7. Looked up from germline, CDR1 is SGHRS and CDR2 is YFSETQ. The CDR3 covers 14 residues.

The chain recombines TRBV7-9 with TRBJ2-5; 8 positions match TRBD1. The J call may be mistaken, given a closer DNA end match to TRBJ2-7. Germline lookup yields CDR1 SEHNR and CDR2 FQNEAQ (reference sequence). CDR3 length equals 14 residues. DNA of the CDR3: TGTGCCAGCAGCCGCCGACAGGGGATCGACGAGCAGTACTTC. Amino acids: CASSRRQGIDEQYF.